Following are 29 T cell receptor beta chains from one sample sequenced in a study of T-cell memory formation after mild COVID-19. TCRdb fed the 5' RACE reads into MiXCR, producing one record per CDR3 protein. The sample holds hundreds of thousands of distinct CDR3 sequences, 20% to 25% seen once. The sample taken for sequencing was PBMCs or a T cell subset sorted from them (not recorded which). The receptor source for this set is an adult woman who had mild COVID-19 (a few samples of this study predate the infection). Cell type and time point are not known.

The V and J genes are TRBV5-1 and TRBJ2-7, with D hard to call. CDR3 length equals 14 residues. Trimming took 1 base from V and 5 from J, leaving 13 bases between them. From germline, CDR1 is SGHRS and CDR2 YFSETQ. The CDR3 bases are TGCGCCAGCAGCTTGACCCCAGACGACCACGAGCAGTACTTC. Translating it yields CASSLTPDDHEQYF.

The chain employs TRBV19 and TRBJ1-1; no clear D. The CDR3 loop spans 15 amino acids. V was clipped by 3 bases and J by 4 bases, with 15 bases between them. From germline, CDR1 is LNHDA and CDR2 SQIVND (reference sequence). CDR3 sequence: CASSIWQPHTTEAFF. The CDR3 DNA sequence: TGTGCCAGTAGTATTTGGCAGCCTCATACCACTGAAGCTTTCTTT.

This clonotype was counted only a few times. The chain carries TRBV11-2 and TRBJ1-3, with D hard to call. V lost 3 bases, J lost 3 bases, and 9 bases lay in between. The length of the CDR3 is 14 residues. Germline V gene lookup returns CDR1 SGHAT and CDR2 FQNNGV. This CDR3 reads CASSFLGIGNTIYF. The CDR3 DNA reads TGTGCCAGCAGCTTTCTGGGGATTGGAAACACCATATATTTT. The whole variable domain, remainder taken from reference TRBV11-2 and TRBJ1-3, is EAGVAQSPRYKIIEKRQSVAFWCNPISGHATLYWYQQILGQGPKLLIQFQNNGVVDDSQLPKDRFSAERLKGVDSTLKIQPAKLEDSAVYLCASSFLGIGNTIYFGEGSWLTVV.

The J gene is TRBJ2-2, the V gene TRBV12-3 or TRBV12-4, with TRBD2 as a possible D gene (5 bases). V was clipped by 8 bases and J by 6 bases, with 19 bases between them. This CDR3 region has 15 residues. The CDR3 protein is CASRIRTLRAGELFF. The CDR3 DNA reads TGTGCCAGCCGCATAAGGACGTTGCGGGCCGGGGAGCTGTTTTTT.

This clonotype occurred a few times. The chain recombines TRBV19 with TRBJ1-6, with TRBD1 matching 7 bases. The CDR3 is made up of 14 amino acids. The trim removed 4 bases at V and 7 bases at J, leaving 4 bases unmatched. Looked up from germline, CDR1 is LNHDA and CDR2 is SQIVND (reference sequence). CDR3 amino acids: CASSTQGINSPLHF. The CDR3 DNA is TGTGCCAGTAGTACACAGGGGATCAATTCACCCCTCCACTTT.

This clonotype was recorded a few times. The chain combines TRBV7-9 with TRBJ2-7, with a weak D call TRBD2 (6 bases). This CDR3 comprises 13 residues. V was pared by 7 bases and J by 1 base, with 11 bases between. Germline CDR1 and CDR2: SEHNR and FQNEAQ (reference sequence). CDR3 region: CASIPGGSYEQYF. CDR3 sequence (DNA): TGTGCCAGCATCCCTGGGGGGTCCTACGAGCAGTACTTC.

This clonotype occurred a few times. The V call is TRBV12-3 or TRBV12-4, the J call TRBJ2-1; the D is unclear. This CDR3 is built from 11 residues. V was shortened by 6 bases and J by 6 bases, with 6 bases between the two germline ends. CDR3 DNA sequence: TGTGCCAGCAGCTCCACCAATGAGCAGTTCTTC. As protein: CASSSTNEQFF.

Only a few counts were recorded for this clonotype. The chain employs TRBV7-2 and TRBJ2-1, with D possibly matching TRBD2 (6 bases). Trimming removed 5 bases from V and 8 bases from J, with 19 bases in between. CDR3 length: 15 amino acids. Looked up from germline, CDR1 is SGHTA and CDR2 is FQGNSA. The DNA for the CDR3 is TGTGCCAGCAGCCAAAACGGCCGGACTATCCATGAGCAGTTCTTC. It encodes CASSQNGRTIHEQFF.

This clonotype was picked up a small number of times. The chain employs TRBV2 and TRBJ2-3; perhaps TRBD1 as D (5 bases). Germline-derived CDR1 and CDR2 are SNHLY and FYNNEI. V lost 11 bases and J 2 bases, leaving 11 bases between the germline ends. The CDR3 is made up of 12 amino acids. CDR3 sequence (DNA): TGTGCCCTAGGACAATCCACAGATACGCAGTATTTT. Protein: CALGQSTDTQYF.

This sequence joins TRBV2 and TRBJ1-2; D remains unclear. The CDR3 runs 13 residues. In germline, CDR1 is SNHLY, CDR2 FYNNEI. V dropped 1 base and J dropped 6 bases, with 9 bases sitting between them. CDR3 protein: CASSEEVGHGYTF. DNA for the CDR3: TGTGCCAGCAGTGAAGAGGTGGGTCATGGCTACACCTTC.

This clonotype came up a few times. V gene TRBV12-3 or TRBV12-4 combines with J gene TRBJ2-1; no reliable D call. The V gene lost 0 bases and the J gene lost 5 bases, with 14 bases spanning the gap. The CDR3 totals 16 residues. The CDR3 DNA is TGTGCCAGCAGTTTAGCGCGGTTCGGGCGGAACAATGAGCAGTTCTTC. The encoded protein is CASSLARFGRNNEQFF.

This chain's CDR3 is CASSPGRSGHYEQYF. CDR3 sequence (DNA): TGTGCCAGCAGCCCAGGAAGGTCGGGGCACTACGAGCAGTACTTC. This sequence joins TRBV14 and TRBJ2-7; possibly TRBD1 or TRBD2 for D (5 bases each). V lost 4 bases to trimming and J lost 3 bases, with 16 bases between them. The germline gives CDR1 SGHDN, CDR2 FVKESK. This CDR3 is built from 15 residues.

The chain uses TRBV7-8 and TRBJ2-3; 13 bases are shared with TRBD2. V lost 4 bases, J lost 2 bases, and 6 bases stayed unmatched. Germline loops: CDR1 SGHVS, CDR2 FQNEAQ. The CDR3 has 17 residues. The CDR3 DNA sequence: TGTGCCAGCAGCTCACAGACTAGCGGGGGGCTCACAGATACGCAGTATTTT. It codes for CASSSQTSGGLTDTQYF.

The chain uses TRBV7-9 and TRBJ1-5, with unresolved D. The germline CDR1 and CDR2 sequences are SEHNR and FQNEAQ (reference sequence). Trimming took off 3 bases at V and 9 bases at J, with 6 bases between the two ends. This CDR3 is built from 11 residues. The CDR3 DNA follows: TGTGCCAGCAGCTTGGCAGGGCCCCAGCATTTT. Amino acid sequence: CASSLAGPQHF.

The chain recombines TRBV29-1 with TRBJ2-7, with a tentative D call TRBD2 (7 bases). This CDR3 region has 15 residues. Trimming took off 5 bases at V and 5 bases at J, with 22 bases between the two ends. Germline loops: CDR1 SQVTM, CDR2 ANQGSEA. In DNA, the CDR3 is TGCAGCGTTACCACTACGGGGGGCAGGGTCCACGAGCAGTACTTC. Its protein is CSVTTTGGRVHEQYF.

The chain links TRBV12-3 or TRBV12-4 to TRBJ2-4, with D perhaps matching TRBD1 (6 bases). V was trimmed by 2 bases and J by 1 base, leaving 12 bases between them. This CDR3 has 16 amino acids. CDR3 bases: TGTGCCAGCAGTTTACGTGGGGGCTCGGCCAAAAACATTCAGTACTTC. Amino acids: CASSLRGGSAKNIQYF.

In its sample, this clonotype was seen many times. The V gene is TRBV20-1, the J gene TRBJ1-2; D may be TRBD1 (6 bases). The V end lost 3 bases, the J end lost 2 bases, and 28 bases lay between the germline ends. This CDR3 region has 19 residues. Per germline, CDR1 DFQATT and CDR2 SNEGSKA (reference sequence). The CDR3 nucleotides read TGCAGTGCTAGTCCAGCGACAACCCGACAACACAGGGACAACTATGGCTACACCTTC. Its translation is CSASPATTRQHRDNYGYTF.

The chain combines TRBV7-9 with TRBJ1-4; D remains unclear. CDR1 and CDR2 (germline): SEHNR, FQNEAQ (reference sequence). The CDR3 is made up of 15 amino acids. V was cut by 7 bases and J by 3 bases, with 15 bases left in between. In DNA, the CDR3 is TGTGCCAGCATCGAACTTGGCAATGCTAATGAAAAACTGTTTTTT. Its translation is CASIELGNANEKLFF.

V usage is TRBV7-9 and J usage is TRBJ2-3; TRBD1 or TRBD2 may be the D gene (5 bases each). Germline loops: CDR1 SEHNR, CDR2 FQNEAQ (reference sequence). This CDR3 has 15 residues. Trimming pared 4 bases from V and 3 bases from J, leaving 14 bases between. Written as DNA, the CDR3 is TGTGCCAGCAGCTCGGGGACGGATTCGACAGATACGCAGTATTTT. This codes for CASSSGTDSTDTQYF.

This clonotype came up a few times. The CDR3, as DNA: TGCAGTGCTACCTCACAGGGGGAGGGACATGGCTACACCTTC. Its translation: CSATSQGEGHGYTF. The gene calls are TRBV20-1 and TRBJ1-2, with 8 bases aligning to TRBD1. Trimming took 4 bases from V and 6 from J; bases not matched to a gene: 10. Germline CDR1 reads DFQATT; CDR2 reads SNEGSKA (reference sequence). The CDR3 is 14 residues long.

DNA of the CDR3: TGTGCCAGCAGCGTAGACTGGCCGGCCCCAGATACGCAGTATTTT. This translates into CASSVDWPAPDTQYF. The rearrangement uses TRBV9 and TRBJ2-3; unclear D gene. The CDR3 has 15 residues. CDR1 and CDR2 (germline): SGDLS, YYNGEE. V lost 0 bases, J lost 4 bases, and 12 bases lay in between. Full variable domain (outside the CDR3, taken from reference TRBV9 and TRBJ2-3): DSGVTQTPKHLITATGQRVTLRCSPRSGDLSVYWYQQSLDQGLQFLIQYYNGEERAKGNILERFSAQQFPDLHSELNLSSLELGDSALYFCASSVDWPAPDTQYFGPGTRLTVL.

This clonotype was seen a few times. This CDR3 reads CASSLADGYETQYF. CDR3 DNA sequence: TGTGCCAGCAGCTTAGCGGATGGGTATGAGACCCAGTACTTC. The chain employs TRBV7-9 and TRBJ2-5; D is ambiguous. V was trimmed by 0 bases and J by 5 bases, leaving 10 bases between them. The CDR3 sequence is 14 residues long. The germline V gene has CDR1 SEHNR and CDR2 FQNEAQ (reference sequence).

This clonotype was observed at least ten times. The J gene is TRBJ2-3, the V gene TRBV2; no clear D. This CDR3 contains 12 residues. V was cut by 3 bases and J by 6 bases, with 7 bases left in between. The germline V gene has CDR1 SNHLY and CDR2 FYNNEI. The CDR3 DNA reads as TGTGCCAGCAGTGACCCCAGGGATACGCAGTATTTT. Protein sequence: CASSDPRDTQYF.

This clonotype was seen ten or more times. J is TRBJ1-1 and V is TRBV5-1; tentatively, D is TRBD1 (5 bases). The CDR3 totals 14 residues. Germline loops: CDR1 SGHRS, CDR2 YFSETQ. Trimming removed 6 bases at V and 2 bases at J, with 14 bases between. CDR3 loop: CASTTAGSNTEAFF. CDR3 nucleotides: TGCGCCAGCACGACAGCAGGGAGCAACACTGAAGCTTTCTTT. The full variable domain, with the rest looked up from reference TRBV5-1 and TRBJ1-1, is KAGVTQTPRYLIKTRGQQVTLSCSPISGHRSVSWYQQTPGQGLQFLFEYFSETQRNKGNFPGRFSGRQFSNSRSEMNVSTLELGDSALYLCASTTAGSNTEAFFGQGTRLTVV.

A few counts support this clonotype. The genes are TRBV14 and TRBJ2-2; 8 positions agree with TRBD2. V lost 0 bases and J lost 5; bases outside the gene matches: 8. The CDR3 consists of 17 residues. The germline gives CDR1 SGHDN, CDR2 FVKESK. In DNA form, the CDR3 reads TGTGCCAGCAGCCAAGATGAATGGACTAGCTTTACCGGGGAGCTGTTTTTT. This translates into CASSQDEWTSFTGELFF.

The rearrangement uses TRBV15 and TRBJ2-7; D ambiguous. There are 14 residues in the CDR3. The ends were cut back, 0 bases at V and 0 bases at J, with 6 bases in the middle. The germline V gene encodes CDR1 LNHNV and CDR2 YYDKDF (reference sequence). This CDR3 reads CATSRDVDSYEQYF. The CDR3 coding sequence is TGTGCCACCAGCAGAGATGTGGACTCCTACGAGCAGTACTTC.

This clonotype was found a few times. The chain combines TRBV11-2 with TRBJ1-5; no reliable D call. Germline V gene data show CDR1 as SGHAT and CDR2 as FQNNGV. The CDR3 covers 14 residues. The V gene lost 3 bases and the J gene lost 6 bases, with 12 bases spanning the gap. In nucleotides, the CDR3 is TGTGCCAGCAGCTTGGGCACGGAGGGTCAGCCCCAGCATTTT. Translating it yields CASSLGTEGQPQHF.

This clonotype was recorded a few times. The rearrangement joins TRBV7-8 to TRBJ2-2; 10 nucleotides align to TRBD2. CDR1 and CDR2 from the germline V gene are SGHVS and FQNEAQ. The CDR3 extends over 16 amino acids. The trim removed 1 base at V and 1 base at J, leaving 0 bases unmatched. The CDR3 DNA is TGTGCCAGCAGCTTAGTAGCGGGGGGGAACACCGGGGAGCTGTTTTTT. The encoded protein is CASSLVAGGNTGELFF.

The chain combines TRBV6-5 with TRBJ2-2; D is unclear. Germline loops: CDR1 MNHEY, CDR2 SVGAGI. CDR3 length equals 15 residues. Trimming removed 2 bases at V and 6 bases at J, with 13 bases between. The CDR3 nucleotides are TGTGCCAGCAGTTACGGCCTTAAGGTAGCCGGGGAGCTGTTTTTT. This encodes CASSYGLKVAGELFF.